This TCR beta chain derives from a study of early T cells in non-severe SARS-CoV-2 infection. Study in general: Sequencing targeted bulk RNA from unsorted whole blood, leaving chains unpaired. Points from the study as a whole: The study's VDJdb matching favored anti-spike CD8 responses and missed private and CD4 specificities.

This clonotype has at least ten counts. Its antigen is unknown. The junction and the germline gene differ at one end; a read error may be behind it. Individual cDNA molecules were tagged with unique molecular identifiers. Via MiXCR, TCRdb re-called the 5' RACE reads, giving one row per CDR3 protein. Seen here are 15,000 to 20,000 distinct CDR3 sequences, approximately 5.4% observed once, and the top ten hold over 5.5%. The CDR3 runs 16 residues. Germline CDR1 ENHRY, CDR2 SYGVKD. The chain combines TRBV10-3 with TRBJ2-6; possibly TRBD1 for D (5 bases). The clonotype was recovered from an adult who was a healthcare worker with PCR-confirmed SARS-CoV-2 infection or an uninfected control (not recorded which). This specimen was whole blood, taken at baseline. The CDR3 spells CAITRTIPTGANVLIF. CDR3 coding DNA: TGTGCCATCACCAGGACAATTCCTACTGGGGCCAACGTCCTGATTTTC.